These T cell receptor beta chains were read from a single sample in a study of blood T cell repertoires in COVID-19. This table comes from immunoSEQ multiplex PCR, and its TCRdb copy is limited to in-frame clones, with some not included. The data contain over 250,000 clones, 88% of them singletons. The source material was peripheral blood. All receptors come from a woman between 35 and 50 years old who had recovered from COVID-19. CDR3s include the opening cysteine and the closing phenylalanine or tryptophan. The D gene is left open where the match is weak. Expanded clones get a size class; other rows say once, few or many, or leave the size out.

>TRBD1|TRBJ1-2|TRBV29-1|NA|13
CSVDHRGGYGYTF
TGCAGCGTTGATCACAGGGGGGGTTATGGCTACACCTTC
>NA|TRBJ1-1|TRBV19|NA|12
CASSSYGSEAFF
TGTGCCAGTAGTAGTTACGGGAGTGAAGCTTTCTTT
>TRBD1|TRBJ1-5|TRBV3-1/TRBV3-2|NA|19
CASSQDPGTGKGSWQPQHF
TGTGCCAGCAGCCAAGATCCGGGGACAGGGAAAGGGTCCTGGCAGCCCCAGCATTTT
>NA|TRBJ2-3|TRBV18|NA|12
CASSPPITAQYF
TGTGCCAGCTCACCACCGATCACGGCGCAGTATTTT
>TRBD1|TRBJ2-2|TRBV9|NA|18
CASSVRGTPGGNTGELFF
TGTGCCAGCAGCGTCAGGGGGACCCCCGGCGGGAACACCGGGGAGCTGTTTTTT
>NA|TRBJ1-6|TRBV5-6|NA|17
CASSSRAGGGFDSPLHF
TGTGCCAGCAGCTCCAGGGCGGGGGGCGGATTTGATTCACCCCTCCACTTT
>NA|TRBJ1-6|TRBV11-3|NA|12
CASSWPLGALHF
TGTGCCAGCAGCTGGCCCTTAGGGGCCCTCCACTTT
>NA|TRBJ2-7|TRBV9|NA|12
CASSVVGLLGYF
TGTGCCAGCAGCGTAGTGGGCCTCCTCGGGTACTTC
>NA|TRBJ1-4|TRBV23-1|NA|15
CASTPRQSTNEKLFF
TGCGCCAGCACCCCGCGGCAGTCAACTAATGAAAAACTGTTTTTT
>NA|TRBJ1-1|TRBV12-3/TRBV12-4|once|12
CASSPGNTEAFF
TGTGCCAGCAGCCCCGGGAACACTGAAGCTTTCTTT
>NA|TRBJ2-5|TRBV27|NA|12
CASSPYGETQYF
TGTGCCAGCAGCCCCTACGGAGAGACCCAGTACTTC
>TRBD1|TRBJ1-6|TRBV6-4|NA|15
CASSDPGQGAAPLHF
TGTGCCAGCAGTGATCCGGGACAGGGGGCGGCACCCCTCCACTTT
>TRBD2|TRBJ2-1|TRBV4-3|NA|15
CASSQDSSGRFEQFF
TGCGCCAGCAGCCAGGACTCTAGCGGGAGGTTTGAGCAGTTCTTC
>NA|TRBJ2-3|TRBV2|NA|13
CASRADSSDTQYF
TGTGCCAGCAGGGCAGACTCATCGGATACGCAGTATTTT
>TRBD2|TRBJ2-1|TRBV24-1|NA|19
CATSDPGVISGSSYNEQFF
TGTGCCACCAGTGATCCCGGCGTTATTAGCGGGAGCTCCTACAATGAGCAGTTCTTC
>NA|TRBJ2-3|TRBV6-5|NA|13
CASGSRLTDTQYF
TGTGCCAGCGGGTCGCGGCTCACAGATACGCAGTATTTT
>NA|TRBJ2-7|TRBV6-5|NA|14
CASSVSRGAYEQYF
TGTGCCAGCTCGGTGAGCAGGGGGGCCTACGAGCAGTACTTC
>NA|TRBJ2-3|TRBV13|NA|10
CASARDTQYF
TGTGCCAGCGCCAGAGATACGCAGTATTTT
>NA|TRBJ2-6|TRBV7-9|NA|19
CASSHPGNTGGPGANVLTF
TGTGCCAGCAGCCACCCGGGGAACACGGGCGGCCCTGGGGCCAACGTCCTGACTTTC
>TRBD1|TRBJ2-1|TRBV9|few|15
CASSPRTGEYNEQFF
TGTGCCAGCAGCCCCCGGACAGGGGAATACAATGAGCAGTTCTTC
>TRBD2|TRBJ2-3|TRBV24-1|once|16
CATSGAGGRGPDTQYF
TGTGCCACCAGTGGAGCGGGCGGGAGGGGGCCAGATACGCAGTATTTT
>NA|TRBJ1-6|TRBV5-1|NA|15
CASSPEWGLNSPLHF
TGCGCCAGCAGCCCAGAGTGGGGACTTAATTCACCCCTCCACTTT
>NA|TRBJ1-1|TRBV6-2/TRBV6-3|NA|15
CASSYGGSMNTEAFF
TGTGCCAGCAGTTACGGGGGGTCGATGAACACTGAAGCTTTCTTT
>NA|TRBJ1-1|TRBV6-1|NA|15
CASSEETGGNTEAFF
TGTGCCAGCAGTGAAGAAACGGGGGGGAACACTGAAGCTTTCTTT
>NA|TRBJ1-1|TRBV6-5|NA|15
CASSYSGAVNTEAFF
TGTGCCAGCAGTTACTCAGGGGCGGTGAACACTGAAGCTTTCTTT
>NA|TRBJ2-1|TRBV19|NA|15
CASSGGSWGRNEQFF
TGTGCCAGTAGTGGGGGCTCCTGGGGACGGAATGAGCAGTTCTTC
>NA|TRBJ1-1|TRBV30|NA|11
CAWTGGRTAFF
TGTGCCTGGACGGGGGGCCGGACAGCTTTCTTT
>TRBD1|TRBJ1-1|TRBV7-3|once|14
CASSLQGGGTEAFF
TGTGCCAGCAGCTTACAGGGGGGCGGCACTGAAGCTTTCTTT
>NA|TRBJ1-2|TRBV5-1|once|13
CASSPLTPPGGTF
TGCGCCAGCAGCCCCTTGACACCCCCTGGTGGGACCTTC
>TRBD1|TRBJ1-2|TRBV19|NA|13
CASNRQGTAGYTF
TGTGCCAGTAACCGACAGGGGACGGCTGGCTACACCTTC
>TRBD1|TRBJ1-2|TRBV27|once|17
CASSSHRGRGPNYGYTF
TGTGCCAGCAGTTCCCACAGGGGGAGAGGACCTAACTATGGCTACACCTTC
>TRBD1|TRBJ2-3|TRBV5-8|NA|14
CASSRDSPTGTQYF
TGTGCCAGCAGCCGGGACAGCCCCACGGGTACGCAGTATTTT
>TRBD1|TRBJ1-1|TRBV28|few|16
CASGQLPGQGNTEAFF
TGTGCCAGCGGTCAACTCCCGGGACAGGGGAACACTGAAGCTTTCTTT
>NA|TRBJ1-1|TRBV10-3|NA|12
CAISGGTTEAFF
TGTGCCATCAGTGGGGGGACTACGGAAGCTTTCTTT
>NA|TRBJ2-1|TRBV14|NA|15
CASTEGWGVYNEQFF
TGTGCCAGCACGGAAGGGTGGGGAGTCTACAATGAGCAGTTCTTC
>NA|TRBJ2-3|TRBV19|NA|13
CASRGAGGDTQYF
TGTGCCAGTAGGGGCGCCGGGGGAGATACGCAGTATTTT
>NA|TRBJ1-2|TRBV4-3|NA|15
CASSPEGGENYGYTF
TGCGCCAGCAGCCCCGAGGGAGGGGAAAACTATGGCTACACCTTC
>NA|TRBJ2-7|TRBV7-2|NA|11
CASSRAREQYF
TGTGCCAGCAGCCGCGCCCGCGAGCAGTACTTC
>TRBD1|TRBJ2-3|TRBV9|NA|18
CASSVGPPGQGSGNTQYF
TGTGCCAGCAGCGTAGGACCCCCGGGACAGGGGTCCGGGAATACGCAGTATTTT
>TRBD2|TRBJ2-5|TRBV29-1|NA|13
CSAGGGRVETQYF
TGCAGCGCCGGGGGCGGGAGGGTAGAGACCCAGTACTTC
>TRBD2|TRBJ2-1|TRBV24-1|NA|15
CATSDGGRGDNEQFF
TGTGCCACCAGTGACGGCGGGAGGGGCGACAATGAGCAGTTCTTC
>NA|TRBJ2-2|TRBV27|NA|13
CASSLPFTGELFF
TGTGCCAGCAGTTTACCCTTCACCGGGGAGCTGTTTTTT